These 15 T cell receptor beta chains originate from one sample sequenced in a study of human T cells and chemical hapten exposure. The time point: pre-sensitization, week 0. Treatment noted: therapeutic diphenylcyclopropenone sensitization with weekly scalp DPC. From the RACE reads, TCRdb called clonotypes with MiXCR, one entry per CDR3 protein. The data contain 250,000 or so distinct CDR3 sequences, 7.5% to 8% of them singletons. The source was whole blood, collected in connection with sensitization to the hapten diphenylcyclopropenone (DPC). These receptors came from a man between 18 and 29 years old with alopecia areata. Some clones in this sample may be carry-over from other donors' samples.

At least ten counts were recorded for this clonotype. V is TRBV4-3 and J is TRBJ1-4; possible D gene TRBD1, 5 bases. The CDR3 length is 16 residues. Germline CDR1 LGHNA, CDR2 YSLEER. The germline V and J ends were trimmed by 0 bases and 4 bases, with 12 bases remaining between them. The CDR3 here is CASSQDGPGLNEKLFF. The CDR3 DNA sequence: TGCGCCAGCAGCCAAGATGGGCCAGGGCTTAATGAAAAACTGTTTTTT.

This clonotype appeared a few times. This CDR3 is CSVEQGRGTDTQYF. In DNA, the CDR3 is TGCAGCGTTGAACAGGGGAGGGGGACAGATACGCAGTATTTT. The V gene is TRBV29-1, the J gene TRBJ2-3, with D perhaps TRBD2 (7 bases). Germline CDR1 reads SQVTM; CDR2 reads ANQGSEA. The CDR3 runs to 14 residues. With 2 bases removed from V and 3 bases from J, the gap between germline ends came to 12 bases.

This clonotype was detected a few times. This rearrangement joins TRBV4-1 to TRBJ2-5; D not resolved. CDR3 size: 14 residues. Trimming shortened V by 1 base and J by 7 bases, and 13 bases separated the two germline ends. Germline-derived CDR1 and CDR2 are MGHRA and YSYEKL. For the CDR3, the DNA is TGCGCCAGCAGCCAAGCAAAGGGCAAGGGGACCCAGTACTTC. Translating gives CASSQAKGKGTQYF.

The table lists this clonotype with many counts. The chain employs TRBV12-3 or TRBV12-4 and TRBJ2-1; D uncertain. The CDR3 has 17 residues. The V end was cut by 3 bases, the J end by 0 bases, with 15 bases between. CDR3 loop: CASSLNSLTRSYNEQFF. CDR3 DNA: TGTGCCAGCAGTTTGAACAGTTTAACCCGCTCCTACAATGAGCAGTTCTTC.

This rearrangement joins TRBV6-2 or TRBV6-3 to TRBJ2-5; maybe TRBD2 (5 bases). The CDR3 has 13 amino acids. The germline V gene has CDR1 MNHEY and CDR2 SVGEGT. V lost 3 bases and J 5 bases, leaving 10 bases between the germline ends. The CDR3 sequence: CASSYERAETQYF. The CDR3 DNA reads as TGTGCCAGCAGTTATGAGAGGGCGGAGACCCAGTACTTC.

This clonotype was seen many times. J is TRBJ2-2 and V is TRBV10-3; D is ambiguous. The CDR3 spans 14 residues. V was shortened by 7 bases and J by 1 base, with 10 bases between the two germline ends. The germline V gene encodes CDR1 ENHRY and CDR2 SYGVKD. The CDR3 loop reads CAINPAGNTGELFF. CDR3 DNA: TGTGCCATCAATCCAGCCGGGAACACCGGGGAGCTGTTTTTT.

This clonotype turned up a few times. In DNA form, the CDR3 reads TGTGCCAGCAATTTCCACCACACAGATACGCAGTATTTT. It codes for CASNFHHTDTQYF. V is TRBV12-3 or TRBV12-4 and J is TRBJ2-3, with D hard to call. The CDR3 covers 13 residues. Trimming shortened V by 7 bases and J by 2 bases, and 10 bases separated the two germline ends.

This clonotype turned up a few times. The chain carries TRBV13 and TRBJ2-7; unclear D gene. This CDR3 has 13 residues. V gave up 1 base and J gave up 7 bases, with 11 bases separating them. CDR1 and CDR2 (germline): PRHDT, FYEKMQ (reference sequence). CDR3 DNA: TGTGCCAGCAGCTTAGAAGGGTCGGGTGAGCAGTACGTC. It specifies CASSLEGSGEQYV.

This clonotype showed up just once. V gene TRBV9 combines with J gene TRBJ1-6; no reliable D call. This CDR3 has 14 residues. Germline-derived CDR1 and CDR2 are SGDLS and YYNGEE. Trimming shortened V by 3 bases and J by 7 bases, and 11 bases separated the two germline ends. CDR3 bases: TGTGCCAGCAGCGCGGTGGCCCCGAATTCACCCCTCCACTTT. It translates to CASSAVAPNSPLHF.

This rearrangement joins TRBV25-1 to TRBJ2-3; D not certain. Germline loops: CDR1 MGHDK, CDR2 SYGVNS. The CDR3 is made up of 16 amino acids. Trimming removed 1 base from V and 0 bases from J, with 11 bases in between. CDR3 sequence (DNA): TGTGCCAGCAGTGAATGGAGAGAACCTAGCACAGATACGCAGTATTTT. Translation gives CASSEWREPSTDTQYF.

V and J are TRBV5-6 and TRBJ2-7, with no clear D. The CDR3 loop spans 13 amino acids. Germline CDR1 and CDR2: SGHDT and YYEEEE. With 1 base removed from V and 1 base from J, the gap between germline ends came to 6 bases. CDR3 residues: CASSLLTSYEQYF. The CDR3 DNA reads TGTGCCAGCAGCTTGTTGACTTCCTACGAGCAGTACTTC.

The chain employs TRBV5-1 and TRBJ1-6; 7 positions match TRBD1. J lost 7 bases, V lost 0 bases, and 7 bases had no gene match. Germline CDR1 and CDR2: SGHRS and YFSETQ. The CDR3 is made up of 16 amino acids. The CDR3 here is CASSLGDREGNSPLHF. The DNA of the CDR3 is TGCGCCAGCAGCTTGGGAGACAGGGAGGGGAATTCACCCCTCCACTTT.

This clonotype has a count of ten or more. The chain recombines TRBV6-2 or TRBV6-3 with TRBJ1-1; TRBD1 is a possible D gene (6 bases). Germline V CDR1 and CDR2: MNHEY, SVGEGT. The V end was cut by 5 bases, the J end by 1 base, with 11 bases between. This CDR3 spans 14 amino acids. The CDR3 here is CASSRLGQNTEAFF. In DNA form, the CDR3 reads TGTGCCAGCAGTCGTCTGGGACAGAACACTGAAGCTTTCTTT.

This clonotype has just a few counts. The chain employs TRBV7-2 and TRBJ2-7; D may match TRBD1 or TRBD2 (5 bases each). V was clipped by 5 bases and J by 0 bases, with 14 bases between them. The germline V gene has CDR1 SGHTA and CDR2 FQGNSA. This CDR3 comprises 15 residues. The CDR3 spells CASSTWDGSSYEQYF. CDR3 nucleotides: TGTGCCAGCAGCACCTGGGACGGTAGCTCCTACGAGCAGTACTTC.

This clonotype was counted between two and nine times. The V call is TRBV20-1, the J call TRBJ1-2, with D hard to call. The CDR3 is made up of 13 amino acids. CDR1 and CDR2 from the germline V gene are DFQATT and SNEGSKA (reference sequence). The germline V and J ends were trimmed by 0 bases and 8 bases, with 13 bases remaining between them. The CDR3 protein is CSARDRAQWGYTF. DNA for the CDR3: TGCAGTGCTAGAGATCGCGCCCAATGGGGCTACACCTTC.